Presented here are 8 T cell receptor beta chains from one specimen sequenced in a study of blood T cell repertoires in COVID-19. The method was immunoSEQ multiplex PCR; TCRdb's version includes in-frame clones alone and lacks a portion of them. This sample yields 45,000 to 70,000 clones, of which 89% are seen a single time; around 15% belongs to the top ten. Sequencing was performed on peripheral blood. The origin of the receptors is a woman aged 55-70 years with active COVID-19.

This chain joins TRBV7-9 and TRBJ2-2, with TRBD2 as a possible D gene (5 bases). This CDR3 is built from 16 residues. Trimming pared 5 bases from V and 6 bases from J, leaving 19 bases between. Germline CDR1 is SEHNR and CDR2 is FQNEAQ (reference sequence). Here the CDR3 DNA reads TGTGCCAGCAGCCCCGGGATCACTGTTAAGTCCGGGGAGCTGTTTTTT. Residues: CASSPGITVKSGELFF.

J is TRBJ2-3 and V is TRBV6-2 or TRBV6-3; 12 bases align to TRBD2. From germline, CDR1 is MNHEY and CDR2 SVGEGT. The V segment lost 2 bases and the J segment 4 bases; nucleotides outside the gene matches: 7. This CDR3 is built from 17 residues. The CDR3 protein is CASSYPRTSGVADTQYF. DNA for the CDR3: TGTGCCAGCAGTTACCCCCGGACTAGCGGGGTAGCAGATACGCAGTATTTT.

For the CDR3, the DNA is TGTGCCAGCAGCTTCTCGGGATGGCCGCCAAATCAGCCCCAGCATTTT. Its translation: CASSFSGWPPNQPQHF. The chain has TRBV5-6 and TRBJ1-5; D unresolved. Germline CDR1 is SGHDT and CDR2 is YYEEEE. This CDR3 contains 16 residues. Trimming shortened V by 2 bases and J by 4 bases, and 16 bases separated the two germline ends.

CDR3 residues: CSVGRVGNTGELFF. The CDR3 nucleotides read TGCAGCGTTGGGAGGGTAGGGAACACCGGGGAGCTGTTTTTT. The rearrangement links TRBV29-1 to TRBJ2-2, with D possibly matching TRBD2 (6 bases). V was pared by 4 bases and J by 1 base, with 10 bases between. Germline values: CDR1 SQVTM, CDR2 ANQGSEA. CDR3 size: 14 residues.

In its sample, this clone was seen once. This rearrangement joins TRBV13 to TRBJ2-3; D ambiguous. Between the trimmed V and J ends, which lost 3 bases and 2 bases, there was a span of 9 bases. Germline V lookup: CDR1 PRHDT, CDR2 FYEKMQ (reference sequence). CDR3 length: 14 residues. Here the CDR3 reads CASSLVQITDTQYF. The CDR3 region has the DNA TGTGCCAGCAGCTTGGTACAGATCACAGATACGCAGTATTTT.

This chain connects TRBV4-3 to TRBJ2-2; no clear D. The CDR3 runs to 17 residues. Trimming took off 4 bases at V and 6 bases at J, with 21 bases between the two ends. Germline V gene sequence: CDR1 LGHNA, CDR2 YSLEER. CDR3: CASSLAPVKPKSGELFF. For the CDR3, the DNA is TGCGCCAGCAGCCTAGCTCCAGTCAAGCCTAAGTCCGGGGAGCTGTTTTTT.

The gene calls are TRBV19 and TRBJ1-5, with TRBD1 matching over 9 bases. Germline CDR1 reads LNHDA; CDR2 reads SQIVND (reference sequence). This CDR3 is 13 amino acids long. V was clipped by 7 bases and J by 5 bases; unmatched bases: 3. This CDR3 is CASNDRGDQPQHF. The CDR3 DNA reads as TGTGCCAGTAACGACAGGGGGGATCAGCCCCAGCATTTT. Variable domain in full (rest from reference TRBV19 and TRBJ1-5): DGGITQSPKYLFRKEGQNVTLSCEQNLNHDAMYWYRQDPGQGLRLIYYSQIVNDFQKGDIAEGYSVSREKKESFPLTVTSAQKNPTAFYLCASNDRGDQPQHFGDGTRLSIL.

The chain couples TRBV5-5 to TRBJ1-4; 8 bases fit TRBD1. This CDR3 is 17 amino acids long. V gave up 5 bases and J gave up 4 bases; unmatched junction bases: 13. Per the germline V gene, CDR1 is SGHKS and CDR2 is YYEKEE (reference sequence). The CDR3 nucleotides read TGTGCCAGCAGACCTACCCTAGGGACAGGAGATAATGAAAAACTGTTTTTT. This sequence encodes CASRPTLGTGDNEKLFF.